The 2 T cell receptor beta chains below come from one sample, sequenced in a study of cytomegalovirus exposure and HLA in healthy donors. With 60 Vbeta and 13 Jbeta primers, the PCR was carried out. Repertoires were generated with immunoSEQ multiplex PCR, while TCRdb's copy carries only in-frame clones and drops some. The table shows 95,000 to 100,000 clones, with about 80% occurring only once. Material for sequencing was PBMCs. The source is a man in his forties or fifties in good health and CMV-seronegative.

The rearrangement uses TRBV20-1 and TRBJ1-3; D ambiguous. With 7 bases removed from V and 2 bases from J, the gap between germline ends came to 6 bases. CDR1 and CDR2 from the germline V gene are DFQATT and SNEGSKA (reference sequence). The CDR3 sequence is 11 residues long. As DNA, the CDR3 is TGCAGTGGAGAAACTGGAAACACCATATATTTT. This gives the protein CSGETGNTIYF.

This clone was counted a single time. The gene calls are TRBV5-1 and TRBJ1-6; no clear D. CDR3 size: 15 residues. The V end lost 0 bases, the J end lost 8 bases, and 12 bases lay between the germline ends. CDR1 and CDR2 (germline): SGHRS, YFSETQ. The CDR3 is CASSLAGGRDSPLHF. CDR3 DNA: TGCGCCAGCAGCTTGGCGGGCGGGAGGGATTCACCCCTCCACTTT.